This T cell receptor beta chain was sequenced for a study of cytomegalovirus exposure and HLA in healthy donors. The study, taken as a whole, reports: A later analysis found TCR association rates differed by HLA locus, highest for DRB1 and lowest for HLA-C.

60 Vbeta and 13 Jbeta primers were used in PCR. Using immunoSEQ multiplex PCR, the repertoire was profiled, and TCRdb retains in-frame clones only, with some absent. This sample carries roughly 160,000 clones, about four fifths of them seen once, and the ten largest clones take around 14%. To note about this clone: What it recognizes is unknown.

The CDR3 runs 15 residues. The V and J ends lost 5 bases and 4 bases, in that order; junction bases with no gene match: 10. In germline, CDR1 is SEHNR, CDR2 FQNEAQ (reference sequence). This sequence originates from a woman aged 45-60 years in good health and CMV-seronegative. The rearrangement links TRBV7-9 to TRBJ1-2; 7 bases match TRBD1. The sequenced material came from PBMCs. CDR3 sequence reads: CASSHRQGKGYGYTF. The CDR3 nucleotides read TGTGCCAGCAGCCACCGACAGGGAAAGGGCTATGGCTACACCTTC.